This TCR beta chain was retrieved from a study of blood T cell repertoires in COVID-19. Study-wide context: PBMCs, B-cell-depleted T cells, or T cells were the source of the cDNA or gDNA that made up the material.

TCRdb's table, derived via immunoSEQ multiplex PCR, lists solely in-frame clones and lacks some. The sample gives roughly 170,000 clones, approximately 84% of which show up once; 5.5% to 7.5% is in the top ten. The ends lost 1 base at V and 6 bases at J; junction bases unmatched: 2. The CDR3 spans 14 residues. CDR1 is SEHNR and CDR2 is FQNEAQ in the germline V gene (reference sequence). The table lists this clone with a few counts. This specimen includes other DNA sequences encoding the same CDR3. Source material: peripheral blood. The chain joins TRBV7-9 to TRBJ2-1; 8 bases agree with TRBD2. The clonotype comes from a human donor in a cohort sampled during active COVID-19. CDR3 in DNA: TGTGCCAGCAGCTTAGGGCTAGCGGGCAATGAGCAGTTCTTC. It yields the protein CASSLGLAGNEQFF.